This T cell receptor beta chain was sequenced in a study of PD-L1 blockade in urothelial cancer. Specified time point: peripheral blood 6 weeks after treatment start. Libraries were prepared by immunoSEQ multiplex PCR; TCRdb keeps only in-frame clonotypes and omits some of them. The sample has about 130,000 clones; about 83% are singletons. As concerns this clone: Its ends do not fully match the called genes, so a read error is possible.

The receptor was isolated from a man aged 50 or older with urothelial cancer. The material sequenced was PBMCs, taken around atezolizumab (anti-PD-L1) treatment.

CDR3 amino acids: CASSLGGHLTYGYTF. The CDR3 nucleotides are TGTGCCAGCAGCTTGGGGGGACACCTTACCTATGGCTACACCTTC. This chain connects TRBV5-1 to TRBJ1-2, with D possibly TRBD1 on 6 matching bases. Per germline, CDR1 SGHRS and CDR2 YFSETQ. This CDR3 region has 15 residues.